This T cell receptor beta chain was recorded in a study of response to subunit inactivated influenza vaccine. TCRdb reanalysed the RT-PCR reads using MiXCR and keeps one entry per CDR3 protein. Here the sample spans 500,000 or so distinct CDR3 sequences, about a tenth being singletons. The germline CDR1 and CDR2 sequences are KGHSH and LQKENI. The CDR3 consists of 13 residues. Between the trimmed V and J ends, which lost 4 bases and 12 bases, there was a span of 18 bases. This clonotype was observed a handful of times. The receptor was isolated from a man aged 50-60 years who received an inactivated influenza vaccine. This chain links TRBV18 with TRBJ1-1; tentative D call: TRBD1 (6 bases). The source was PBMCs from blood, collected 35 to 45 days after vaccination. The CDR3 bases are TGTGCCAGCTCACGGAGACCGGACAGCCTTTCTTTCTTT. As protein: CASSRRPDSLSFF.